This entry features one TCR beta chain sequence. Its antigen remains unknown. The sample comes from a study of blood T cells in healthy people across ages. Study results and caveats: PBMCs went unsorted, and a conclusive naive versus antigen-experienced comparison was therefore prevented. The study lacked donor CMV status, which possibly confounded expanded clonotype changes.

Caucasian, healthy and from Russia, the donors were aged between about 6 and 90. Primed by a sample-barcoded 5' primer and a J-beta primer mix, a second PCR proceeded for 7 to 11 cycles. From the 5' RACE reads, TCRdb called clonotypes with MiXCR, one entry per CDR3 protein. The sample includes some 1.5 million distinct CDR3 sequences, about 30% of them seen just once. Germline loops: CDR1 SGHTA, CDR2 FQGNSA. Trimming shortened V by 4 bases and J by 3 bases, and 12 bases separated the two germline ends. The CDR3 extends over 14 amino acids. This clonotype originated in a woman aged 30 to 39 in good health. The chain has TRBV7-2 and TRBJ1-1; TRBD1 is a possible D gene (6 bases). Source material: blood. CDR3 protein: CASSSTGPYTEAFF. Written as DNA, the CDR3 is TGTGCCAGCAGCTCTACAGGGCCTTACACTGAAGCTTTCTTT.